These 14 T cell receptor beta chains originate from one sample sequenced in a study of control samples from healthy donors and cancer patients. Measured with immunoSEQ multiplex PCR; TCRdb has only the in-frame clones, and not every one. The sample has about 51,000 clones, over 85% seen once. Material: PBMCs. The receptors originated from a man aged 40-49 years with colorectal cancer.

The chain is built from TRBV5-1 and TRBJ2-6; D is unclear. Between the trimmed V and J ends, which lost 1 base and 0 bases, there was a span of 5 bases. CDR1 and CDR2 (germline): SGHRS, YFSETQ. The CDR3 sequence is 15 residues long. As DNA, the CDR3 is TGCGCCAGCAGCTTGACAGTCTCTGGGGCCAACGTCCTGACTTTC. As protein: CASSLTVSGANVLTF.

The gene calls are TRBV4-3 and TRBJ2-5; D not resolved. Germline V gene data show CDR1 as LGHNA and CDR2 as YSLEER. The CDR3 extends over 15 amino acids. Trimming left V 0 bases short and J 5 bases short, with 13 bases between. The CDR3 reads CASSQDRTFGETQYF. DNA of the CDR3: TGCGCCAGCAGCCAAGATCGCACCTTCGGGGAGACCCAGTACTTC.

The chain is built from TRBV11-2 and TRBJ2-7; D might be TRBD1 or TRBD2, each matching 5 bases. The V and J ends lost 4 bases and 7 bases respectively, with 17 bases between them. CDR1 is SGHAT, CDR2 FQNNGV, per germline. The CDR3 extends over 14 amino acids. CDR3 protein: CASSYLRGGREQYF. CDR3 coding DNA: TGTGCCAGCAGCTACCTCCGGGGCGGAAGAGAGCAGTACTTC.

The chain uses TRBV3-1 (or the pseudogene TRBV3-2) and TRBJ2-7; 15 bases line up with TRBD2. The CDR3 contains 21 residues. V was clipped by 4 bases and J by 4 bases; unmatched bases: 20. The germline gives CDR1 LGHDT, CDR2 YNNKEL (reference sequence). CDR3 residues: CASSRLKLTGTSGRPGYEQYF. The DNA for the CDR3 is TGTGCCAGCAGCCGACTTAAATTAACCGGGACTAGCGGGAGGCCGGGGTACGAGCAGTACTTC.

The rearrangement joins TRBV19 to TRBJ1-5; 9 bases line up with TRBD1. With V trimmed by 6 bases and J by 4 bases, 7 bases remained unmatched. Germline V gene lookup returns CDR1 LNHDA and CDR2 SQIVND (reference sequence). The CDR3 length is 15 residues. CDR3 residues: CASRETGTGNQPQHF. The CDR3 DNA follows: TGTGCCAGTAGAGAAACCGGGACAGGGAATCAGCCCCAGCATTTT.

In DNA, the CDR3 is TGCGCCAGCAAATCCGGGACTCTTAATGAAAAACTGTTTTTT. It translates to CASKSGTLNEKLFF. This chain links TRBV5-1 with TRBJ1-4, with D possibly TRBD1 on 5 matching bases. The CDR3 consists of 14 residues. Trimming took 6 bases from V and 4 from J, leaving 13 bases between them. CDR1 SGHRS and CDR2 YFSETQ come from the germline V gene.

This clone has just a few counts. This chain joins TRBV11-2 and TRBJ2-1; maybe TRBD2 (7 bases). The CDR3 has 13 amino acids. The V end lost 5 bases, the J end lost 7 bases, and 12 bases lay between the germline ends. Germline CDR1 SGHAT, CDR2 FQNNGV. The CDR3 sequence is CASSQKGGNEQFF. The CDR3 nucleotides are TGTGCCAGCAGCCAGAAGGGGGGGAATGAGCAGTTCTTC.

The chain is built from TRBV27 and TRBJ2-1, with D uncertain. The CDR3 sequence is 13 residues long. Germline V gene sequence: CDR1 MNHEY, CDR2 SMNVEV (reference sequence). V gave up 2 bases and J gave up 4 bases, with 6 bases separating them. CDR3 region: CASSLGSYNEQFF. CDR3 in DNA: TGTGCCAGCAGTTTAGGGTCATACAATGAGCAGTTCTTC.

This sequence joins TRBV12-5 and TRBJ2-2; 12 bases agree with TRBD1. CDR1 is LGHNT, CDR2 FRNRAP, per germline. With V trimmed by 3 bases and J by 4 bases, 9 bases remained unmatched. The CDR3 has 18 residues. CDR3 bases: TGTGCTAGTGGTTTATGGGACAGGGGGCCTCGGGGCACCGGGGAGCTGTTTTTT. Its protein product is CASGLWDRGPRGTGELFF. Full variable domain (remainder filled in from reference TRBV12-5 and TRBJ2-2): DARVTQTPRHKVTEMGQEVTMRCQPILGHNTVFWYRQTMMQGLELLAYFRNRAPLDDSGMPKDRFSAEMPDATLATLKIQPSEPRDSAVYFCASGLWDRGPRGTGELFFGEGSRLTVL.

The chain combines TRBV19 with TRBJ1-2, with TRBD1 matching 10 bases. The V and J ends lost 8 bases and 8 bases, in that order; junction bases with no gene match: 5. Germline V gives CDR1 LNHDA, CDR2 SQIVND (reference sequence). This CDR3 comprises 12 residues. CDR3 nucleotide sequence: TGTGCCAGTGGGGACAGGGGAGGCGGCTACACCTTC. Its protein is CASGDRGGGYTF.

The table lists this clone with a count of one. The genes are TRBV29-1 and TRBJ2-7, with no clear D. Trimming took off 4 bases at V and 0 bases at J, with 7 bases between the two ends. Germline-derived CDR1 and CDR2 are SQVTM and ANQGSEA. The CDR3 has 12 amino acids. CDR3 region: CSVVYTSYEQYF. The CDR3 nucleotides are TGCAGCGTTGTTTACACCTCCTACGAGCAGTACTTC.

This chain uses TRBV10-3 with TRBJ1-1; 7 bases map to TRBD1. Germline V gene lookup returns CDR1 ENHRY and CDR2 SYGVKD. V shed 4 bases and J 1 base; nucleotides not matched to a gene: 3. The CDR3 sequence is 14 residues long. In nucleotides, the CDR3 is TGTGCCATCAGTGGAGGGGGCTGGAACACTGAAGCTTTCTTT. It is translated as CAISGGGWNTEAFF.

J is TRBJ2-7 and V is TRBV27; TRBD1 matches 8 bases. Per the germline V gene, CDR1 is MNHEY and CDR2 is SMNVEV (reference sequence). Unmatched junction bases numbered 3, after V lost 2 bases and J lost 3 bases. The CDR3 is 14 amino acids. The CDR3: CASSLGRGHYEQYF. Written as DNA, the CDR3 is TGTGCCAGCAGTTTAGGCAGGGGGCACTACGAGCAGTACTTC.

This rearrangement joins TRBV5-4 to TRBJ2-7; the match to TRBD1 covers 7 bases. The CDR3 runs 13 residues. Germline trimming cut 2 bases from V and 7 bases from J; bases unmatched to any gene: 6. CDR1 is SGHNT and CDR2 is YYREEE in the germline V gene (reference sequence). This CDR3 reads CASSFGDSREQYF. The CDR3 nucleotides read TGTGCCAGCAGCTTCGGGGACAGTAGAGAGCAGTACTTC.